This is a list of T cell receptor beta chains from one sample in a study of PD-1 blockade in classical Hodgkin lymphoma. This table comes from immunoSEQ multiplex PCR, and its TCRdb copy is limited to in-frame clones, with some not included. The sample gives some 19,000 clones, roughly 77% of which show up once; about 19% is in the top ten. This specimen consisted of peripheral blood mononuclear cells (PBMCs), obtained before the fourth cycle of nivolumab. These receptors came from a human donor with classical Hodgkin lymphoma. Both conserved end residues are part of each CDR3. A D gene is named only where the DNA matches it firmly. Only some rows state a clone size, as once, few, many or a class for expanded clones.

abundance: once
v_gene: TRBV5-1
j_gene: TRBJ2-1
d_gene: TRBD2
CDR3aa: CASSRTSAGNEQFF
CDR3nt: TGCGCCAGCAGCAGGACTAGCGCGGGCAATGAGCAGTTCTTC

abundance: .
v_gene: TRBV27
j_gene: TRBJ1-1
d_gene: .
CDR3aa: CASSLYMANTEAFF
CDR3nt: TGTGCCAGCAGTCTGTACATGGCGAACACTGAAGCTTTCTTT

abundance: .
v_gene: TRBV10-2
j_gene: TRBJ2-3
d_gene: .
CDR3aa: CASGQADTQYF
CDR3nt: TGCGCCAGCGGGCAAGCTGATACGCAGTATTTT

abundance: .
v_gene: TRBV14
j_gene: TRBJ2-1
d_gene: TRBD2
CDR3aa: CASSQVAPWTSGSSNEQFF
CDR3nt: TGTGCCAGCAGCCAAGTTGCCCCCTGGACTAGCGGGAGTTCGAATGAGCAGTTCTTC

abundance: .
v_gene: TRBV5-6
j_gene: TRBJ2-7
d_gene: .
CDR3aa: CASSLRSLSPLEQYF
CDR3nt: TGTGCCAGCAGCTTGCGGTCCCTATCCCCCCTCGAGCAGTACTTC

abundance: .
v_gene: TRBV4-2
j_gene: TRBJ2-2
d_gene: TRBD2
CDR3aa: CASSQDDVRLAGWVGTGELFF
CDR3nt: TGTGCCAGCAGCCAAGACGACGTGAGGCTAGCGGGATGGGTTGGCACCGGGGAGCTGTTTTTT

abundance: .
v_gene: TRBV11-2
j_gene: TRBJ2-2
d_gene: TRBD2
CDR3aa: CASSKLAANTGELFF
CDR3nt: TGTGCCAGCAGCAAACTAGCGGCGAACACCGGGGAGCTGTTTTTT

abundance: few
v_gene: TRBV6-5
j_gene: TRBJ2-7
d_gene: TRBD2
CDR3aa: CASRPGTSGIYEQYF
CDR3nt: TGTGCCAGCAGGCCCGGGACTAGCGGGATCTACGAGCAGTACTTC

abundance: .
v_gene: TRBV5-1
j_gene: TRBJ1-2
d_gene: TRBD1
CDR3aa: CASSKGQGARGYTF
CDR3nt: TGCGCCAGCAGCAAAGGACAGGGGGCGCGAGGCTACACCTTC

abundance: .
v_gene: TRBV28
j_gene: TRBJ2-3
d_gene: TRBD2
CDR3aa: CASSKAGSTDTQYF
CDR3nt: TGTGCCAGCAGTAAAGCGGGAAGCACAGATACGCAGTATTTT

abundance: .
v_gene: TRBV18
j_gene: TRBJ1-3
d_gene: .
CDR3aa: CASSPDWKASGNTIYF
CDR3nt: TGTGCCAGCTCACCGGATTGGAAGGCATCTGGAAACACCATATATTTT

abundance: .
v_gene: TRBV5-6
j_gene: TRBJ2-7
d_gene: .
CDR3aa: CASSLGTAEQYF
CDR3nt: TGTGCCAGCAGCTTGGGGACGGCAGAGCAGTACTTC

abundance: .
v_gene: TRBV19
j_gene: TRBJ1-5
d_gene: .
CDR3aa: CASSGHLSNQPQHF
CDR3nt: TGTGCCAGTAGTGGGCACCTAAGCAATCAGCCCCAGCATTTT

abundance: .
v_gene: TRBV25-1
j_gene: TRBJ2-1
d_gene: .
CDR3aa: CASSALPSSYNEQFF
CDR3nt: TGTGCCAGCAGTGCCCTCCCTAGCTCCTACAATGAGCAGTTCTTC

abundance: .
v_gene: TRBV10-2
j_gene: TRBJ2-2
d_gene: TRBD1
CDR3aa: CASTGQPTGELFF
CDR3nt: TGCGCCAGCACGGGACAGCCTACCGGGGAGCTGTTTTTT

abundance: .
v_gene: TRBV7-2
j_gene: TRBJ2-4
d_gene: .
CDR3aa: CASSFTIAKNIQYF
CDR3nt: TGTGCCAGCAGCTTTACGATAGCCAAAAACATTCAGTACTTC

abundance: .
v_gene: TRBV2
j_gene: TRBJ1-1
d_gene: TRBD1
CDR3aa: CASRAFGTVEAFF
CDR3nt: TGTGCCAGCAGAGCCTTTGGGACAGTTGAAGCTTTCTTT

abundance: .
v_gene: TRBV27
j_gene: TRBJ2-5
d_gene: .
CDR3aa: CASSFVSQETQYF
CDR3nt: TGTGCCAGCAGTTTTGTCAGCCAAGAGACCCAGTACTTC

abundance: .
v_gene: TRBV4-1
j_gene: TRBJ2-5
d_gene: .
CDR3aa: CASSQAQETQYF
CDR3nt: TGCGCCAGCAGCCAGGCCCAAGAGACCCAGTACTTC

abundance: .
v_gene: TRBV29-1
j_gene: TRBJ1-5
d_gene: TRBD1
CDR3aa: CSVLQGGSNQPQHF
CDR3nt: TGCAGCGTTTTACAGGGGGGGAGCAATCAGCCCCAGCATTTT

abundance: .
v_gene: TRBV6-5
j_gene: TRBJ2-7
d_gene: .
CDR3aa: CASRKHPPYEQYF
CDR3nt: TGTGCCAGCAGGAAACATCCCCCCTACGAGCAGTACTTC

abundance: .
v_gene: TRBV9
j_gene: TRBJ1-1
d_gene: .
CDR3aa: CASSQVLLGEAFF
CDR3nt: TGTGCCAGCAGCCAAGTTTTATTAGGTGAAGCTTTCTTT

abundance: .
v_gene: TRBV30
j_gene: TRBJ1-1
d_gene: .
CDR3aa: CAWTPLAGGFGNTEAFF
CDR3nt: TGTGCCTGGACCCCCCTAGCCGGGGGGTTCGGGAACACTGAAGCTTTCTTT

abundance: .
v_gene: TRBV5-1
j_gene: TRBJ1-2
d_gene: TRBD1
CDR3aa: CASSTGQRYFYGYTF
CDR3nt: TGCGCCAGCAGCACGGGACAGCGTTACTTCTATGGCTACACCTTC

abundance: .
v_gene: TRBV4-1
j_gene: TRBJ2-7
d_gene: .
CDR3aa: CASSQTGQGSYEQYF
CDR3nt: TGCGCCAGCAGCCAGACCGGGCAGGGATCCTACGAGCAGTACTTC

abundance: .
v_gene: TRBV25-1
j_gene: TRBJ2-5
d_gene: .
CDR3aa: CASSELLVDEYQETQYF
CDR3nt: TGTGCCAGCAGTGAATTGTTAGTCGATGAATACCAAGAGACCCAGTACTTC

abundance: .
v_gene: TRBV7-9
j_gene: TRBJ2-3
d_gene: TRBD2
CDR3aa: CASSRFSGASTDTQYF
CDR3nt: TGTGCCAGCAGCCGATTTAGCGGGGCCAGCACAGATACGCAGTATTTT

abundance: once
v_gene: TRBV19
j_gene: TRBJ2-3
d_gene: TRBD2
CDR3aa: CASSTPRLAATDTQYF
CDR3nt: TGTGCCAGTAGTACTCCGCGACTAGCGGCTACAGATACGCAGTATTTT

abundance: .
v_gene: TRBV5-6
j_gene: TRBJ2-4
d_gene: TRBD1
CDR3aa: CASSLDRIIAKNIQYF
CDR3nt: TGTGCCAGCAGCCTGGACAGGATTATAGCCAAAAACATTCAGTACTTC

abundance: few
v_gene: TRBV5-4
j_gene: TRBJ2-1
d_gene: TRBD1
CDR3aa: CASSTDRGATYNEQFF
CDR3nt: TGTGCCAGCAGCACAGACAGGGGCGCTACCTACAATGAGCAGTTCTTC

abundance: .
v_gene: TRBV18
j_gene: TRBJ1-3
d_gene: .
CDR3aa: CASSPRPLPSGNTIYF
CDR3nt: TGTGCCAGCTCACCAAGACCGCTCCCCTCTGGAAACACCATATATTTT

abundance: once
v_gene: TRBV7-9
j_gene: TRBJ2-5
d_gene: TRBD2
CDR3aa: CASSPSGGVETQYF
CDR3nt: TGTGCCAGCAGCCCTAGCGGGGGGGTGGAGACCCAGTACTTC

abundance: .
v_gene: TRBV27
j_gene: TRBJ2-1
d_gene: TRBD1
CDR3aa: CASSSPHPGQGVENEQFF
CDR3nt: TGTGCCAGCAGTTCGCCCCATCCCGGACAGGGGGTTGAGAATGAGCAGTTCTTC

abundance: .
v_gene: TRBV28
j_gene: TRBJ1-1
d_gene: .
CDR3aa: CASSLISPFRAFF
CDR3nt: TGTGCCAGCAGTTTAATTTCGCCCTTCCGAGCTTTCTTT

abundance: once
v_gene: TRBV5-1
j_gene: TRBJ2-5
d_gene: .
CDR3aa: CASSLRTDYQETQYF
CDR3nt: TGCGCCAGCAGCTTACGGACGGACTATCAAGAGACCCAGTACTTC

abundance: .
v_gene: TRBV15
j_gene: TRBJ2-1
d_gene: TRBD2
CDR3aa: CATSRAVAGAGEQFF
CDR3nt: TGTGCCACCAGCAGGGCCGTAGCGGGGGCGGGGGAGCAGTTCTTC